The 13 T cell receptor beta chains given below trace back to one sample, sequenced in a study of control samples from healthy donors and cancer patients. Assay: immunoSEQ multiplex PCR; the TCRdb copy retains only in-frame clones and omits some. Here the sample spans around 89,000 clones, around 80% being singletons. The specimen was blood. The receptors stem from a woman aged 55-75 years in good health.

The rearrangement links TRBV7-2 to TRBJ2-2, with 8 nucleotides matching TRBD2. Germline V gene data show CDR1 as SGHTA and CDR2 as FQGNSA. This CDR3 comprises 19 residues. J was trimmed by 5 bases and V by 1 base; bases with no gene match: 15. CDR3 in amino acids: CASSLVPALSREVTGELFF. The CDR3 DNA follows: TGTGCCAGCAGCTTAGTCCCCGCCTTGTCGCGGGAGGTAACCGGGGAGCTGTTTTTT.

This rearrangement joins TRBV5-6 to TRBJ2-1; D may be TRBD2 (6 bases). The CDR3 length is 17 residues. V was clipped by 0 bases and J by 5 bases, with 18 bases between them. Germline V lookup: CDR1 SGHDT, CDR2 YYEEEE. The CDR3 sequence is CASSLAVVVAANNEQFF. The CDR3 DNA follows: TGTGCCAGCAGCTTGGCCGTGGTGGTAGCGGCCAACAATGAGCAGTTCTTC. Full variable domain (outside the CDR3, taken from reference TRBV5-6 and TRBJ2-1): DAGVTQSPTHLIKTRGQQVTLRCSPKSGHDTVSWYQQALGQGPQFIFQYYEEEERQRGNFPDRFSGHQFPNYSSELNVNALLLGDSALYLCASSLAVVVAANNEQFFGPGTRLTVL.

V and J are TRBV9 and TRBJ2-3, with TRBD2 as a possible D gene (6 bases). Germline V gene lookup returns CDR1 SGDLS and CDR2 YYNGEE. Trimming cost V 0 bases and J 2 bases, with 10 bases left between them. The CDR3 consists of 15 residues. The DNA for the CDR3 is TGTGCCAGCAGCGTAGGACTAGTGGCCACAGATACGCAGTATTTT. It yields the protein CASSVGLVATDTQYF.

The rearrangement joins TRBV6-5 to TRBJ1-4; D gene uncertain. In germline, CDR1 is MNHEY, CDR2 SVGAGI. The CDR3 consists of 14 residues. The V end was cut by 7 bases, the J end by 7 bases, with 16 bases between. CDR3: CASMSGGGGEKLFF. Here the CDR3 DNA reads TGTGCCAGCATGAGCGGAGGTGGAGGTGAAAAACTGTTTTTT.

This chain joins TRBV12-3 or TRBV12-4 and TRBJ2-2; D is undetermined. Trimming pared 3 bases from V and 6 bases from J, leaving 5 bases between. CDR3 length equals 12 residues. Here the CDR3 DNA reads TGTGCCAGCAGTTTGGGGTCCGGGGAGCTGTTTTTT. Protein product: CASSLGSGELFF.

The chain employs TRBV3-1 (or the pseudogene TRBV3-2) and TRBJ2-7, with TRBD1 matching over 9 bases. The CDR3 is made up of 13 amino acids. V was clipped by 7 bases and J by 5 bases; unmatched bases: 6. The V gene's germline CDR1 is LGHDT and CDR2 YNNKEL (reference sequence). The CDR3 reads CASTRTGGNEQYF. CDR3 coding DNA: TGTGCCAGCACCCGTACAGGGGGCAACGAGCAGTACTTC.

The chain links TRBV15 to TRBJ1-1; 9 nucleotides agree with TRBD1. This CDR3 contains 14 residues. Germline V gene data show CDR1 as LNHNV and CDR2 as YYDKDF (reference sequence). V shed 5 bases, J shed 6 bases, and the junction held 7 bases outside the gene matches. CDR3 loop: CATSPYRGRSEAFF. The CDR3 DNA follows: TGTGCCACCAGCCCCTACAGGGGGCGGTCTGAAGCTTTCTTT.

The J gene is TRBJ2-2, the V gene TRBV5-1, with 9 nucleotides matching TRBD2. The CDR3 sequence is 16 residues long. V lost 2 bases, J lost 1 base, and 3 bases stayed unmatched. Germline V gene data show CDR1 as SGHRS and CDR2 as YFSETQ. The CDR3 coding sequence is TGCGCCAGCAGCTTACTGACTAGCGGGAACACCGGGGAGCTGTTTTTT. Residues: CASSLLTSGNTGELFF. The variable domain in full, completed from reference TRBV5-1 and TRBJ2-2, reads KAGVTQTPRYLIKTRGQQVTLSCSPISGHRSVSWYQQTPGQGLQFLFEYFSETQRNKGNFPGRFSGRQFSNSRSEMNVSTLELGDSALYLCASSLLTSGNTGELFFGEGSRLTVL.

V gene TRBV15 combines with J gene TRBJ1-4; D unresolved. The CDR3 covers 14 residues. Germline-derived CDR1 and CDR2 are LNHNV and YYDKDF (reference sequence). Trimming cost V 4 bases and J 5 bases, with 11 bases left between them. The CDR3 reads CATSTQQYNEKLFF. The DNA for the CDR3 is TGTGCCACCAGCACCCAACAGTACAATGAAAAACTGTTTTTT.

V usage is TRBV6-9 and J usage is TRBJ2-1; 9 bases are a match to TRBD1. V lost 4 bases and J lost 6; bases outside the gene matches: 7. Looked up from germline, CDR1 is MNHGY and CDR2 is SVAAGI. The CDR3 has 15 residues. Written as DNA, the CDR3 is TGTGCCAGCAGTTCCCGGGACAGGGTAGGCAATGAGCAGTTCTTC. The encoded protein is CASSSRDRVGNEQFF.

A single count supports this clone. V usage is TRBV7-6 and J usage is TRBJ2-5, with 11 positions matching TRBD2. The J segment lost 5 bases and the V segment lost 2 bases, leaving 4 bases of the junction unmatched. The CDR3 consists of 15 residues. In germline, CDR1 is SGHVS, CDR2 FNYEAQ. The CDR3, as DNA: TGTGCCAGCAGCTTAACCAGGACTAGCGGGGAGACCCAGTACTTC. It yields the protein CASSLTRTSGETQYF. Combining the CDR3 with reference TRBV7-6 and TRBJ2-5 gives the whole variable domain GAGVSQSPRYKVTKRGQDVALRCDPISGHVSLYWYRQALGQGPEFLTYFNYEAQQDKSGLPNDRFSAERPEGSISTLTIQRTEQRDSAMYRCASSLTRTSGETQYFGPGTRLLVL.

This clone was recorded once. V and J are TRBV6-5 and TRBJ2-7; 10 nucleotides agree with TRBD1. V shed 10 bases, J shed 2 bases, and the junction held 5 bases outside the gene matches. The germline CDR1 and CDR2 sequences are MNHEY and SVGAGI. The CDR3 consists of 13 residues. The CDR3 spells CATRDRGPYEQYF. The CDR3 bases are TGTGCCACCCGGGACAGGGGCCCCTACGAGCAGTACTTC.

The chain uses TRBV19 and TRBJ1-2; D not certain. CDR3 length: 10 residues. CDR1 is LNHDA and CDR2 is SQIVND in the germline V gene (reference sequence). V lost 6 bases and J lost 6, with 5 bases in between. This CDR3 is CASSGDGYTF. CDR3 coding DNA: TGTGCCAGTAGCGGAGATGGCTACACCTTC.